This T cell receptor (beta chain) was identified in a study of blood T cell repertoires in COVID-19. In the study overall: There were acute and convalescent COVID-19 samples, and they came from the United States, Italy and Spain. The analysed material was cDNA or gDNA that came from T cells, B-cell-depleted T cells, or PBMCs.

In the original analysis: Estimation of nucleated cell counts relied on the amplification of reference gene primers. Sequencing was performed with immunoSEQ multiplex PCR; in TCRdb, only in-frame clones are kept and a portion is missing. The V and J calls and the clone size are those of that table, but D and trimming were determined from the DNA. Of 180,000 or so clones in the sample, 70% to 90% are singletons; the top ten hold 5.5% to 8.5%. The CDR3 extends over 12 amino acids. Trimming stripped 4 bases from V and 1 base from J, with 4 bases between. Material: peripheral blood. The chain recombines TRBV12-3 or TRBV12-4 with TRBJ2-5; D is unclear. This sequence originates from a woman older than 75 in a cohort sampled during active or convalescent COVID-19. The CDR3 bases are TGTGCCAGCAGTTCTGTCCAAGAGACCCAGTACTTC. Amino acids: CASSSVQETQYF.